Listed below are T cell receptor beta chains from one sample, sequenced in a study of T cell repertoires in cytomegalovirus infection. No antigen is known for these receptors. TCRdb redid the calling of the reads with MiXCR, one entry per CDR3 protein. The sample holds about 830,000 distinct CDR3 sequences, approximately 32% seen once. The source material was cultured CD8+ T cells from PBMCs, sampled from culture after CMV antigen stimulation. These receptors were taken from a human donor in good health (CMV status not recorded). Some clones in this sample may be carry-over from other donors' samples. The CDR3 runs from the conserved cysteine through the conserved F or W. The D gene is left open where the match is weak. Expanded clones get a size class; other rows say once, few or many, or leave the size out.

abundance	v_gene	j_gene	d_gene	len	CDR3nt	CDR3aa
-	TRBV27	TRBJ1-2	-	17	TGTGCCAGCAGTCTGCATCCACGACTTGCTAGTCTCTATGGCTACACCTTC	CASSLHPRLASLYGYTF
few	TRBV19	TRBJ1-2	-	14	TGTGCCAGTAGTCCGCGAGATGGAAGGGTAGGCTACACCTTC	CASSPRDGRVGYTF
-	TRBV13	TRBJ2-5	-	16	TGTGCCAGCAGCGCCGGATCCTTAGGAGCTCAAGAGACCCAGTACTTC	CASSAGSLGAQETQYF
-	TRBV12-3/TRBV12-4	TRBJ2-2	-	14	TGTGCCAGCAGTTTGAGACGGGACACCGGGGAGCTGTTTTTT	CASSLRRDTGELFF
once	TRBV7-4	TRBJ2-1	-	14	TGTGCCAGCAGCCCTACCGACAGGTACAATGACCAGTTCTTC	CASSPTDRYNDQFF
many	TRBV7-9	TRBJ2-2	-	15	TGTGCCAGCAGCCCTCCGGGACTTGACACCGGGGAGCTGTTTTTT	CASSPPGLDTGELFF
few	TRBV7-9	TRBJ2-1	TRBD2	17	TGTGCCAGCAGCTTAGCGCCTACTAGCGGGGACTACAATGAGCAGTTCTTC	CASSLAPTSGDYNEQFF
-	TRBV11-3	TRBJ2-3	TRBD2	15	TGTGCCAGCAGCTTACGTTCGGGGGGTTCTGATACGCAGTATTTT	CASSLRSGGSDTQYF
-	TRBV6-5	TRBJ2-7	-	11	TGTGCCGCCGGACAGTTCTACGAGCAGTACTTC	CAAGQFYEQYF
-	TRBV5-1	TRBJ2-1	-	12	TGCGCCAGCACAGATCCTGAGGTTGAGCAGTTCTTC	CASTDPEVEQFF
-	TRBV4-1	TRBJ1-2	-	13	TGCGCCAGCAGCCAAGGGAGGCCCTGGGGCTACACCTTC	CASSQGRPWGYTF
few	TRBV4-2	TRBJ2-4	-	16	TGTGCCAGCAGCAATAGTGGGAGTGGGGTCAAAAACATTCAGTACTTC	CASSNSGSGVKNIQYF
-	TRBV20-1	TRBJ2-7	-	12	TGCAGTGCTAGGATGAGCGGGTACGAGCAGTACTTC	CSARMSGYEQYF
-	TRBV5-4	TRBJ1-5	TRBD1	16	TGTGCCAGCAGCATCCCGACAGGGGGCTTAGGACAGCCCCAGCATTTT	CASSIPTGGLGQPQHF
-	TRBV6-6	TRBJ2-1	-	16	TGTGCCAGCAGTCAAACTCTAGGGGCTTCAAACAATGAGCAGTTCTTC	CASSQTLGASNNEQFF
few	TRBV7-6	TRBJ2-2	TRBD2	17	TGTGCCAGCAGCTTCCGACTAGCGGGGGCCTACACCGGGGAGCTGTTTTTT	CASSFRLAGAYTGELFF
many	TRBV24-1	TRBJ2-3	TRBD2	19	TGTGCCACCAGTGGCGTGACTAGCGGAGACCTTACTAGCACAGATACGCAGTATTTT	CATSGVTSGDLTSTDTQYF
few	TRBV11-2	TRBJ1-2	-	15	TGTGCCAGCAGCTTAGAATCGTGGGACGTCGATGGCTACACCTTC	CASSLESWDVDGYTF
-	TRBV5-6	TRBJ1-6	-	14	TGTGCCAGCAGCTTGAAGGGGTATAATTCACCCCTCCACTTT	CASSLKGYNSPLHF
few	TRBV7-9	TRBJ2-6	-	19	TGTGCCAGCAGCTTATCAGGTTCAGGGGATTTATCTGGGGCCAACGTCCTGACTTTC	CASSLSGSGDLSGANVLTF
-	TRBV19	TRBJ1-1	-	12	TGTGCCTGTAGTCGTCCAGGGAGGGGAGCTTTCTTT	CACSRPGRGAFF
-	TRBV6-2/TRBV6-3	TRBJ2-1	-	12	TGTGCCAGCCAAACTAGGGGGGATGAGCAGTTCTTC	CASQTRGDEQFF
few	TRBV7-2	TRBJ2-2	-	13	TGTGCCGCAGGGGGGGCTTACACCGGGGAGCTGTTTTTT	CAAGGAYTGELFF
few	TRBV7-9	TRBJ2-1	-	15	TGTGCCAGCAGCTTCCAGACTAGACCTCGGAATGAGCAGTTCTTC	CASSFQTRPRNEQFF
-	TRBV12-3/TRBV12-4	TRBJ2-7	-	13	TGTGCCAGCAGTTTTTCCCCCCTATACGAGCAGTACTTC	CASSFSPLYEQYF
-	TRBV7-6	TRBJ2-1	TRBD2	17	TGTGCCAGCAGCTTATTGGAGCGGGGGGCCGAGCTGGATGAGCAGTTCTTC	CASSLLERGAELDEQFF
-	TRBV20-1	TRBJ1-3	-	18	TGCAGTGCTAGAGTAGAAAGGGGGGCTAGTCTGACTGGAAACACCATATATTTT	CSARVERGASLTGNTIYF
-	TRBV7-6	TRBJ1-2	-	15	TGTGCCGGCAGCTTAGCAGGGTCCGCTAACTATGGCTACACCTTC	CAGSLAGSANYGYTF
-	TRBV5-1	TRBJ2-7	-	14	TGCGCCACCGCCGAGGTTACGGACTCCTACGAGCAGTACTTC	CATAEVTDSYEQYF
-	TRBV7-9	TRBJ1-4	TRBD1	15	TGTGCCAGCAGCCCTCCGACAGGGGAGGCTGAAAAACTGTTTTTT	CASSPPTGEAEKLFF
few	TRBV6-2/TRBV6-3	TRBJ2-2	-	16	TGTGCCAGTCAGGCTAGCCGAGGGCGACTTGCCGGGGAGCTGTTTTTT	CASQASRGRLAGELFF
once	TRBV6-2/TRBV6-3	TRBJ1-1	-	16	TGTGCCAGCAGTTTACAGTGGCAGGGCCCGAACACTGAAGCTTTCTTT	CASSLQWQGPNTEAFF
few	TRBV6-2/TRBV6-3	TRBJ2-3	-	15	TGTGCCAGCAGTTCCCTAGAGTTTGGCACAGATACGCAGTATTTT	CASSSLEFGTDTQYF
-	TRBV11-2	TRBJ2-3	TRBD1	15	TGTGCCAGCAGCTTAGGAGACAGGGCGGCAGATACGCAGTATTTT	CASSLGDRAADTQYF
-	TRBV7-8	TRBJ1-1	-	15	TGTGCCAGCAGCTTAGCTCTTCCCCCCTGGGGTGAAGCTTTCTTT	CASSLALPPWGEAFF
many	TRBV12-3/TRBV12-4	TRBJ2-1	-	17	TGTGCCAGCAGTTTAAGCCCAGGGCGTTTAACTTACAATGAGCAGTTCTTC	CASSLSPGRLTYNEQFF
many	TRBV7-9	TRBJ2-2	-	14	TGTGCCAGCAGCCCCAGGGGAACCGTCGGGGAGCTGTTTTTT	CASSPRGTVGELFF
few	TRBV2	TRBJ2-1	TRBD2	16	TGTGCCAGCAGTTCCGAGGGGGCTAGCGGGGATAATGAGCAGTTCTTC	CASSSEGASGDNEQFF